The clone carrying this TCR beta chain was observed a single time. This sample is part of a study of OX40 agonist ivuxolimab in advanced cancers. This table comes from immunoSEQ multiplex PCR, and its TCRdb copy is limited to in-frame clones, with some not included. The sample records 50,000 to 60,000 clones, 75% to 85% being singletons. Per the germline V gene, CDR1 is SQVTM and CDR2 is ANQGSEA. The CDR3 is made up of 10 amino acids. The receptor comes from an adult with an advanced solid tumor such as melanoma, head and neck, liver or kidney cancer. The genes are TRBV29-1 and TRBJ2-5, with TRBD2 as a possible D gene (5 bases). The DNA matches TRBJ2-7 better at its end, which makes the J call doubtful. This specimen consisted of CD4+ or CD8+ T cells sorted from blood, obtained in a trial of the OX40 agonist ivuxolimab. CDR3: CSAGEYEQYF. The CDR3 nucleotides read TGCAGCGCCGGGGAGTACGAGCAGTACTTC.